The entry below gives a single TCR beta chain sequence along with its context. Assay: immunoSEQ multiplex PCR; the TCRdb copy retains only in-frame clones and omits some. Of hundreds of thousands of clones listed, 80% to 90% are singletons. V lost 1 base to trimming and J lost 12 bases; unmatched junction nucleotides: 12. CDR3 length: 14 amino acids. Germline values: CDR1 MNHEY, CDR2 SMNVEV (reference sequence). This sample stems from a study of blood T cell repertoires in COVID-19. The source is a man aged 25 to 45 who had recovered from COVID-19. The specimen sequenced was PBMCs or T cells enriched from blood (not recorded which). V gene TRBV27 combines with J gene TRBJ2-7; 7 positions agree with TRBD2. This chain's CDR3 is CASSLLGTTAQAYF. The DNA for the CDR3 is TGTGCCAGCAGTTTATTGGGGACTACCGCTCAGGCGTACTTC.